This TCR beta chain emerged from a study of T cells after yellow fever vaccination. Template switching with 5'RACE generated the TCR cDNA and added a universal primer site and UMIs. In TCRdb, the 5' RACE reads were re-called with MiXCR into one record per CDR3 protein. The sample carries 150,000 to 200,000 distinct CDR3 sequences, approximately 10% recorded once. This clonotype was counted only a few times. The antigen is undetermined. Whole-study results and caveats: Most clones from primary vaccination were detected again post-booster (roughly 96% CD4, approximately 90% CD8). Secondary responses were weaker yet peaked faster, day 5 versus 15. Although most clonotypes did not, a small share appeared in both CD4 and CD8 compartments.

In germline, CDR1 is ENHRY, CDR2 SYGVKD. The CDR3 spans 13 residues. V was pared by 7 bases and J by 7 bases, with 4 bases of the junction left unmatched. This sequence was found in a young man who received the YFV17D yellow fever vaccine. This specimen was CD8+ T cells sorted from PBMCs, taken 15 days after the yellow fever booster vaccination. This chain connects TRBV10-3 to TRBJ2-1; 10 positions agree with TRBD1. CDR3 sequence (DNA): TGTGCCATCAACCGGGACAGGGGTAATGAGCAGTTCTTC. Protein: CAINRDRGNEQFF.